These T cell receptor beta chains were read from a single sample in a study of blood T cell repertoires in COVID-19. The assay was immunoSEQ multiplex PCR, and TCRdb's table has in-frame clones only and misses some. This sample has around 190,000 clones; roughly 86% occur once, and the top ten carry 9% to 12%. The source material was PBMCs or T cells enriched from blood (not recorded which). The receptors were gathered from a man between 18 and 29 years old with acute COVID-19. Each CDR3 is given with its conserved first and last residue. A D gene is named only where the DNA matches it firmly. Clone size is not always given. Where it is, it says once, few, many or a class for expanded clones.

clone size	V gene	J gene	D gene	CDR3 DNA	CDR3 protein
-	TRBV4-3	TRBJ1-2	-	TGCGCCAGCAGCCAAGGGCAGGGATCAACAACGACCTATGGCTACACCTTC	CASSQGQGSTTTYGYTF
-	TRBV5-4	TRBJ2-1	-	TGTGCCAGCAGTATATACAATGAGCAGTTCTTC	CASSIYNEQFF
-	TRBV14	TRBJ2-1	-	TGTGCCAGCAGCCAGGCGGGATACAATGAGCAGTTCTTC	CASSQAGYNEQFF
-	TRBV27	TRBJ2-1	TRBD1	TGTGCCAGCAGTCATCACACCGGGACAGACAATGAGCAGTTCTTC	CASSHHTGTDNEQFF
-	TRBV19	TRBJ1-5	-	TGTGCCAGTAGTGTGGGCCGCAATCAGCCCCAGCATTTT	CASSVGRNQPQHF
-	TRBV28	TRBJ2-7	TRBD1	TGTGCCAGCAGGACCCCGGGACAGGGGCTTCGGCAGTACTTC	CASRTPGQGLRQYF
-	TRBV14	TRBJ1-2	-	TGTGCCAGCAGCCAAAGGGACACTTTTAACTATGGCTACACCTTC	CASSQRDTFNYGYTF
-	TRBV5-6	TRBJ2-2	-	TGTGCCAGCAGCTTGGGCGGGAACATAAACACCGGGGAGCTGTTTTTT	CASSLGGNINTGELFF
-	TRBV28	TRBJ1-2	TRBD1	TGTGCCAGCAGTTTATGGGGGACAGGGGATGGCTACACCTTC	CASSLWGTGDGYTF
-	TRBV7-2	TRBJ2-1	TRBD2	TGTGCCAGCATGACGGTGCGGGAGCGGTACAATGAGCAGTTCTTC	CASMTVRERYNEQFF
-	TRBV28	TRBJ2-7	TRBD1	TGTGCCAGCAGTTTAGGGACAGGGGGCCTCTCCTACGAGCAGTACTTC	CASSLGTGGLSYEQYF
-	TRBV5-6	TRBJ2-1	TRBD2	TGTGCCAGCAGCTCAGGGGGGACTAGCGGTGAGCAGTTCTTC	CASSSGGTSGEQFF
-	TRBV18	TRBJ1-1	-	TGTGCCAGCTCAATTCAAACAGGGTTCAGGACTGAAGCTTTCTTT	CASSIQTGFRTEAFF
-	TRBV27	TRBJ2-3	-	TGTGCCAGCAGTCTCTACAGGTTCCCCCCTAGCACAGATACGCAGTATTTT	CASSLYRFPPSTDTQYF
-	TRBV5-5	TRBJ2-1	TRBD2	TGTGCCAGCAGCTTGGGCCTAGCGGAGAACAATGAGCAGTTCTTC	CASSLGLAENNEQFF
-	TRBV2	TRBJ2-7	TRBD1	TGTGCCAGCGCCGAGACAGGGATTCGCTCCTACGAGCAGTACTTC	CASAETGIRSYEQYF
-	TRBV5-1	TRBJ2-3	-	TGCGCCAGCAGCTTAGTTTCAGGGTTCACAGATACGCAGTATTTT	CASSLVSGFTDTQYF
-	TRBV29-1	TRBJ2-1	-	TGCAGCGTTGAACGCTACAATGAGCAGTTCTTC	CSVERYNEQFF
many	TRBV3-1/TRBV3-2	TRBJ1-4	TRBD1	TGTGCCAGCAGCCAAGGGACAGGCGGCGAAAAACTGTTTTTT	CASSQGTGGEKLFF
-	TRBV4-3	TRBJ2-7	TRBD2	TGCGCCAGCAGCCAAGTATTTAGCGGGAGGCCATCCTACGAGCAGTACTTC	CASSQVFSGRPSYEQYF
-	TRBV5-4	TRBJ2-3	-	TGTGCCAGCAGCTTGGGCCCCCTAAGCGGTAGCACAGATACGCAGTATTTT	CASSLGPLSGSTDTQYF
once	TRBV27	TRBJ2-1	-	TGTGCCAGCAGTCACGCCAAGCGGGTCTACAATGAGCAGTTCTTC	CASSHAKRVYNEQFF
-	TRBV21-1	TRBJ2-7	-	TGTGCCAGCAGCAAGAGTTACGAGCAGTACTTC	CASSKSYEQYF
-	TRBV27	TRBJ2-7	-	TGTGCCAGCAGTTTAAATATGTCCGCGCTTACCTACGAGCAGTACTTC	CASSLNMSALTYEQYF
-	TRBV5-4	TRBJ2-2	-	TGTGCCAGCAGCCACGACACGGCCACCGGGGAGCTGTTTTTT	CASSHDTATGELFF